This entry is about one T cell receptor (beta chain). The sample originates from a study of CD4+ T cells in melanoma. The repertoire was sequenced with immunoSEQ multiplex PCR; TCRdb's copy has only in-frame clones and lacks some. The profile shows 12,000 to 15,000 clones, 60% to 70% of them singletons. The germline gives CDR1 LGHNA, CDR2 YNFKEQ. V was trimmed by 1 base and J by 4 bases, leaving 13 bases between them. The CDR3 contains 15 residues. The chain links TRBV4-2 to TRBJ1-1; TRBD1 might be the D (6 bases). The origin of this receptor is a human donor with melanoma. Sample: cells from a culture (not recorded whether cultured in vitro). CDR3 bases: TGTGCCAGCAGCCAAGTATTTGGGGGCCGCACTGAAGCTTTCTTT. Residues: CASSQVFGGRTEAFF.